The clone carrying this T cell receptor (beta chain) was seen many times. This entry belongs to a study of T cells in Graves' hyperthyroidism and ophthalmopathy. TCR beta CDR3 regions were amplified from RNA transcripts. The TCR CDR3 was amplified in a first-round RT-PCR using the HTBI primer set. Each CDR3 protein gets one entry after TCRdb re-called the multiplex PCR reads with MiXCR. This table has under 450,000 distinct CDR3 sequences, about a sixth appearing once. Germline V gives CDR1 MNHEY, CDR2 SVGEGT. V gave up 0 bases and J gave up 3 bases, with 24 bases separating them. The CDR3 sequence is 20 residues long.

This receptor was obtained from a woman in her thirties with Graves' hyperthyroidism that later progressed to Graves' ophthalmopathy. The sequenced sample was blood. This sequence joins TRBV6-2 or TRBV6-3 and TRBJ2-1, with unresolved D. CDR3 region: CASSYSPRSSTPQNYNEQFF. The CDR3 region has the DNA TGTGCCAGCAGTTACTCACCACGTTCCTCGACCCCCCAAAACTACAATGAGCAGTTCTTC.